The present T cell receptor (beta chain) was sequenced within a study of sequential checkpoint blockade in melanoma. Study information: About 89 pretreatment tumor DNA samples were TCRβ immunosequenced.

Assay: immunoSEQ multiplex PCR; the TCRdb copy retains only in-frame clones and omits some. The sample has roughly 21,000 clones; around 25% are singletons. Remarks on this clone: Its antigen is undetermined.

Germline values: CDR1 MDHEN, CDR2 SYDVKM. Trimming removed 5 bases at V and 5 bases at J, with 13 bases between. This CDR3 is 14 amino acids long. Treatment indicated: randomized to nivolumab then ipilimumab (arm A) or the reverse (arm B). Patients had received no earlier DNA-damaging chemotherapy. The study's findings and limits: PD-L1 staining and CD8+ counts, not mutational load, tracked tumor T-cell clonality.

This sequence joins TRBV28 and TRBJ2-1; D not resolved. The receptor comes from a human donor with melanoma. Here the sequenced sample was tumor tissue (inferred from file names), taken from a patient given nivolumab and ipilimumab in sequence. CDR3 region: CASSIGLPNNEQFF. DNA of the CDR3: TGTGCCAGCAGTATCGGCCTTCCAAACAATGAGCAGTTCTTC.